The subject of this entry is one TCR beta chain. This record belongs to a study of type 1 and type 2 diabetes patients. Looking at the study overall: The cohort mixed type 1 diabetes, type 2 diabetes and nondiabetic donors.

This CDR3 spans 15 amino acids. Looked up from germline, CDR1 is SGDLS and CDR2 is YYNGEE. Unmatched junction bases numbered 6, after V lost 3 bases and J lost 1 base. The PCR template was genomic DNA. Multiplex PCR with 30 forward and 13 reverse primers amplified the TCR beta CDR3. TCRdb itself ran the multiplex PCR reads through MiXCR, one entry per CDR3 protein. The data hold fewer than 350,000 distinct CDR3 sequences, with around 47% observed a single time. The receptor was derived from a man aged 18 to 30 with type 2 diabetes. This chain links TRBV9 with TRBJ2-5, with 7 bases that match TRBD1. Sample: peripheral blood mononuclear cells (PBMCs). The CDR3, as DNA: TGTGCCAGCAGCGCCGTGACAGGGCTCCAAGAGACCCAGTACTTC. It is translated as CASSAVTGLQETQYF.